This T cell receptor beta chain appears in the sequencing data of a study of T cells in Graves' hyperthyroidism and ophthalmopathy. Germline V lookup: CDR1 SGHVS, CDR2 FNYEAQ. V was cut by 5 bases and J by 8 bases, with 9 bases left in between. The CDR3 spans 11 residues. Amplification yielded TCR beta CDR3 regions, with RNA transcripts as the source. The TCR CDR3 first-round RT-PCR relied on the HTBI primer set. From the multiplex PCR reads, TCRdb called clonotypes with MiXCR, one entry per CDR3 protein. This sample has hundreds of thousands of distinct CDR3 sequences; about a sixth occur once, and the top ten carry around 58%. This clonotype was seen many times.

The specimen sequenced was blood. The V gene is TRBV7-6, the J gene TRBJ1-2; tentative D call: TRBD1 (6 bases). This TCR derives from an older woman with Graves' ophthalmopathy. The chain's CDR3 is CASSQGLGYTF. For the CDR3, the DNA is TGTGCCAGCAGCCAGGGGTTAGGCTACACCTTC.